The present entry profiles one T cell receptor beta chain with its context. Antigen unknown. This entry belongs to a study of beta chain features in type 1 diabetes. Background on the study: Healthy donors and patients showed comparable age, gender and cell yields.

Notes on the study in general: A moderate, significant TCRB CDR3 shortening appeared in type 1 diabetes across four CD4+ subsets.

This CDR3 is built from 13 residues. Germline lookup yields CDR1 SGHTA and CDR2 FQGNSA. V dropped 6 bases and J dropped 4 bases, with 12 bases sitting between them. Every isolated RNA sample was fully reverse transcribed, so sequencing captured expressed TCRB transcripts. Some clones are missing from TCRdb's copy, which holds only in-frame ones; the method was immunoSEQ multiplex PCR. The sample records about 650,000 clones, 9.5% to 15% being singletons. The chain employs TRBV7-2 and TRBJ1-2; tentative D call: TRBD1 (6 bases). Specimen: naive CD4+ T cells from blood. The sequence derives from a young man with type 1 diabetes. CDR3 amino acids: CASRSQGGYGYTF. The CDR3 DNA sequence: TGTGCCAGCAGGTCACAGGGAGGCTATGGCTACACCTTC. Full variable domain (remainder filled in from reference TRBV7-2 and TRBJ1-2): GAGVSQSPSNKVTEKGKDVELRCDPISGHTALYWYRQSLGQGLEFLIYFQGNSAPDKSGLPSDRFSAERTGGSVSTLTIQRTQQEDSAVYLCASRSQGGYGYTFGSGTRLTVV.